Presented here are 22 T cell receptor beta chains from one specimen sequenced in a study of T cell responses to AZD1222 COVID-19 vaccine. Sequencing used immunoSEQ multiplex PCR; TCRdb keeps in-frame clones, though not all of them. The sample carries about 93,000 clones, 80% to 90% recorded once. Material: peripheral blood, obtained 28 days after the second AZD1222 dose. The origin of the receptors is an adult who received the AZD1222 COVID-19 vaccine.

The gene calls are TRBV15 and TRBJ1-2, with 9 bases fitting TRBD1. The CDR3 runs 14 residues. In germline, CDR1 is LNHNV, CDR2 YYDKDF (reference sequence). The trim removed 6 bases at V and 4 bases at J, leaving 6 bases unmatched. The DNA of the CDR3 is TGTGCCACCAGTCCGGGACAGGGAATCTATGGCTACACCTTC. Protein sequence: CATSPGQGIYGYTF.

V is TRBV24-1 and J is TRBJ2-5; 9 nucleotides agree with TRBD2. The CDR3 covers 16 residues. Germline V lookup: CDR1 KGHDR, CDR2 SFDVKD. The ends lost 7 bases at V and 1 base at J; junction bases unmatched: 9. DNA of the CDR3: TGTGCCACCAGCCCCGGGGCGGGAGGGCGCCAAGAGACCCAGTACTTC. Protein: CATSPGAGGRQETQYF.

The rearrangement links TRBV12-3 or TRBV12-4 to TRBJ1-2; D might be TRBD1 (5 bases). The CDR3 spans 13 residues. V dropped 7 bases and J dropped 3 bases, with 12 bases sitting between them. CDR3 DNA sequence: TGTGCCAGCACTTTGGGGGGTCACTATGGCTACACCTTC. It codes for CASTLGGHYGYTF.

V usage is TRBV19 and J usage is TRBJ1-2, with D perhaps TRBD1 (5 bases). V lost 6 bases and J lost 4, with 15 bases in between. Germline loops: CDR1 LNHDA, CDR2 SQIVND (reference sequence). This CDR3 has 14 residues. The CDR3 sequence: CASRTARGIYGYTF. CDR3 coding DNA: TGTGCCAGTAGAACAGCCCGGGGGATCTATGGCTACACCTTC.

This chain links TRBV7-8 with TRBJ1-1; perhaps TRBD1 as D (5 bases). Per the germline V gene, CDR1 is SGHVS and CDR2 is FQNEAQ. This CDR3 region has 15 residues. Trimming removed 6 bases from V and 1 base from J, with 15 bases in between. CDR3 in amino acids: CASSSRWGGNTEAFF. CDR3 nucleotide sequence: TGTGCCAGCAGTAGTCGTTGGGGGGGGAACACTGAAGCTTTCTTT.

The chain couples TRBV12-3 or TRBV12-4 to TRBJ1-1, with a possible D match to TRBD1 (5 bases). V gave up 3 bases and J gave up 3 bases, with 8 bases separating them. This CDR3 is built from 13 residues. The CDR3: CASSLFRDTEAFF. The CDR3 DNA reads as TGTGCCAGCAGTTTGTTCAGGGACACTGAAGCTTTCTTT.

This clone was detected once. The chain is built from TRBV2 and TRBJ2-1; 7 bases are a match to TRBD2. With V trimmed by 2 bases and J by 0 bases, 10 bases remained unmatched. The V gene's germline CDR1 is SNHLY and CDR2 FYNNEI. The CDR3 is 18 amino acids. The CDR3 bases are TGTGCCAGCAGTGAATGGGCTAGCGGACGATACTCCTACAATGAGCAGTTCTTC. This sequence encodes CASSEWASGRYSYNEQFF.

CDR3 DNA: TGTGCCATCAGTGACCCAGGAGGAACCGCCTACGAGCAGTACTTC. Translated, it gives CAISDPGGTAYEQYF. V gene TRBV10-3 combines with J gene TRBJ2-7, with D maybe TRBD2 (5 bases). The CDR3 covers 15 residues. CDR1 ENHRY and CDR2 SYGVKD come from the germline V gene. The V end was cut by 3 bases, the J end by 2 bases, with 14 bases between.

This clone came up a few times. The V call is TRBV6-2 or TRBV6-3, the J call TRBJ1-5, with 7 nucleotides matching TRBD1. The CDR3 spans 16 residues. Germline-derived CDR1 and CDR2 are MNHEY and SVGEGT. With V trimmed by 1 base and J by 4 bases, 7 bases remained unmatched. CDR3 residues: CASSYWGTEGNQPQHF. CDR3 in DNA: TGTGCCAGCAGTTACTGGGGGACAGAGGGTAATCAGCCCCAGCATTTT.

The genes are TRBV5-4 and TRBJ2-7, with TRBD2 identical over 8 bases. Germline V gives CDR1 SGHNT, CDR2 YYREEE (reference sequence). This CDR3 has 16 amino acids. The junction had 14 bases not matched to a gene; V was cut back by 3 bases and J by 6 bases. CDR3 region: CASSYGGVAGSGEQYF. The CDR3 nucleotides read TGTGCCAGCAGCTATGGAGGGGTAGCGGGATCTGGCGAGCAGTACTTC.

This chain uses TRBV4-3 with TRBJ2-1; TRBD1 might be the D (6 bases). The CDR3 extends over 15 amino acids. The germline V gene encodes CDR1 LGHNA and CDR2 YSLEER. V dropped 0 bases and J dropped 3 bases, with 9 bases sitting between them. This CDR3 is CASSQDRGSYNEQFF. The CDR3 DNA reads TGCGCCAGCAGCCAAGACAGGGGAAGCTACAATGAGCAGTTCTTC.

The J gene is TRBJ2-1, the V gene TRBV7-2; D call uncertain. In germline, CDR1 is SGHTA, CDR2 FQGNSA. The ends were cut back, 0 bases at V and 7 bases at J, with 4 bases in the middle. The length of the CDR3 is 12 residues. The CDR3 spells CASSLAINEQFF. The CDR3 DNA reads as TGTGCCAGCAGCTTAGCAATAAATGAGCAGTTCTTC.

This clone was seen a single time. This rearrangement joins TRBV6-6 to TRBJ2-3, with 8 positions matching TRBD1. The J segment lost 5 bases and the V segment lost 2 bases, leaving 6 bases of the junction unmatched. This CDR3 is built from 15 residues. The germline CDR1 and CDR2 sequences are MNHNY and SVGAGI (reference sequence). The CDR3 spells CASSYVQGARDTQYF. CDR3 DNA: TGTGCCAGCAGTTACGTTCAGGGGGCTCGAGATACGCAGTATTTT.

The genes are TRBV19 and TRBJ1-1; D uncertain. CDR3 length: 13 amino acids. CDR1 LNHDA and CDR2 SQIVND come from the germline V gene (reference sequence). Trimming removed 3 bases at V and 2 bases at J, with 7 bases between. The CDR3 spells CASSIQVNTEAFF. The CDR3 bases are TGTGCCAGTAGTATTCAGGTTAACACTGAAGCTTTCTTT.

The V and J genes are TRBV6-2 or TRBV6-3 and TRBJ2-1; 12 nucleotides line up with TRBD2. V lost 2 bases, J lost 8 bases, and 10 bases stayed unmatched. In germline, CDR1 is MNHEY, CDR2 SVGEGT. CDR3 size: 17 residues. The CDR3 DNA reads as TGTGCCAGCAGTTACCGCGTGACTAGCGGGAGTATCGATGAGCAGTTCTTC. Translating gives CASSYRVTSGSIDEQFF.

CDR3 DNA: TGCGCCAGCAGCTTTTCCGGGACTAGCGGGGAGGAGCAGTACTTC. Its protein product is CASSFSGTSGEEQYF. This chain uses TRBV5-1 with TRBJ2-7; TRBD2 aligns across 13 bases. Germline V gives CDR1 SGHRS, CDR2 YFSETQ. Trimming cost V 2 bases and J 7 bases; bases outside gene matches: 6. This CDR3 region has 15 residues.

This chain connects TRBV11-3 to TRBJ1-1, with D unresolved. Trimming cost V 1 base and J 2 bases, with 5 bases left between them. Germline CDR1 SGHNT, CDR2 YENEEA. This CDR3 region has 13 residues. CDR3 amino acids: CASSLVSNTEAFF. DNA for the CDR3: TGTGCCAGCAGCTTAGTTTCTAACACTGAAGCTTTCTTT.

CDR3 sequence: CASSLEGGHEKLFF. As DNA, the CDR3 is TGTGCCAGCAGCCTAGAGGGGGGGCACGAAAAACTGTTTTTT. The chain combines TRBV7-9 with TRBJ1-4; D is possibly TRBD1 (6 bases). CDR1 and CDR2 (germline): SEHNR, FQNEAQ (reference sequence). The V end lost 5 bases, the J end lost 8 bases, and 15 bases lay between the germline ends. This CDR3 has 14 residues.

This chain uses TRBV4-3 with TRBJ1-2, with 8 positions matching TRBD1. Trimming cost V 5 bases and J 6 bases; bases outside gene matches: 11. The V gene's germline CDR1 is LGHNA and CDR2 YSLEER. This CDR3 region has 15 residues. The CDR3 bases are TGCGCCAGCAGCACACGACTGGACAGGGAGGATGGCTACACCTTC. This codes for CASSTRLDREDGYTF.

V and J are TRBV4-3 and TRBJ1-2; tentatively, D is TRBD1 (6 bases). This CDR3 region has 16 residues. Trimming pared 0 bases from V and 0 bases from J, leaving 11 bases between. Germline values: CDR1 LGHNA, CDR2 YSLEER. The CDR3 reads CASSQDPGTTNYGYTF. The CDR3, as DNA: TGCGCCAGCAGCCAAGACCCCGGGACAACTAACTATGGCTACACCTTC.

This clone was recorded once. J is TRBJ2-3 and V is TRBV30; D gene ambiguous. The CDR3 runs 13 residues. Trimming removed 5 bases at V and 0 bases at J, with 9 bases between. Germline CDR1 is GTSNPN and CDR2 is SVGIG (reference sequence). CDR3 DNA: TGTGCCTGGGGGCAGTATAGCACAGATACGCAGTATTTT. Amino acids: CAWGQYSTDTQYF.

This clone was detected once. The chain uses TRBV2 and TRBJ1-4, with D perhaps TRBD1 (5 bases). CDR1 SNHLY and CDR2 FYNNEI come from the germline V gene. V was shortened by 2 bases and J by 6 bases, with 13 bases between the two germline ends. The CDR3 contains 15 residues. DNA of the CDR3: TGTGCCAGCAGTGAACAAGGTGGGGGGGATGAAAAACTGTTTTTT. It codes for CASSEQGGGDEKLFF.